This TCR beta chain was obtained from a study of human T cells and chemical hapten exposure. Across the study: An approximately 2 cm by approximately 2 cm inner upper arm patch received 2% DPC for sensitization. Study-wide findings and caveats: With patch test score, the counts of PT1 expanded TCRs showed a positive correlation. Relative to control repertoires, expanded TCRs gave rise to significantly more large CDR3 similarity clusters.

This CDR3 region has 15 residues. CDR1 and CDR2 (germline): SGHRS, YFSETQ. V lost 0 bases, J lost 1 base, and 8 bases lay in between. Time point specified: patch test 3, about 24 weeks after DPC sensitization. Treatment defined: therapeutic diphenylcyclopropenone sensitization with weekly scalp DPC. Regarding this clonotype: Its target is unknown.

TCRdb reanalysed the RACE reads using MiXCR and keeps one entry per CDR3 protein. The sample carries around 200,000 distinct CDR3 sequences, about 25% recorded once. The source material was whole blood, sampled in connection with sensitization to the hapten diphenylcyclopropenone (DPC). This TCR was recovered from a woman between 40 and 55 years old with alopecia areata. Some clones in this sample may be carry-over from other donors' samples. The rearrangement uses TRBV5-1 and TRBJ2-1; perhaps TRBD2 as D (5 bases). CDR3 protein: CASSLAWESYNEQFF. The DNA for the CDR3 is TGCGCCAGCAGCTTGGCCTGGGAGTCCTACAATGAGCAGTTCTTC.